This TCR beta chain originates from a study of T cell changes during pregnancy in multiple sclerosis. Clones were sequenced by immunoSEQ multiplex PCR, and TCRdb holds only the in-frame ones, with some missing. The sample holds about 38,000 clones, nearly 95% seen once. The CDR3 consists of 14 residues. The germline V and J ends were trimmed by 5 bases and 3 bases, with 14 bases remaining between them. Per the germline V gene, CDR1 is SGHRS and CDR2 is YFSETQ. This clonotype was obtained from a female donor in good health, enrolled as a control in a pregnancy study. The starting material was CD4+ T cells from peripheral blood mononuclear cells, obtained after pregnancy. V is TRBV5-1 and J is TRBJ1-1, with a weak D call TRBD1 (5 bases). The CDR3 sequence: CASSRTSTDTEAFF. CDR3 sequence (DNA): TGCGCCAGCAGTAGGACATCTACAGACACTGAAGCTTTCTTT.